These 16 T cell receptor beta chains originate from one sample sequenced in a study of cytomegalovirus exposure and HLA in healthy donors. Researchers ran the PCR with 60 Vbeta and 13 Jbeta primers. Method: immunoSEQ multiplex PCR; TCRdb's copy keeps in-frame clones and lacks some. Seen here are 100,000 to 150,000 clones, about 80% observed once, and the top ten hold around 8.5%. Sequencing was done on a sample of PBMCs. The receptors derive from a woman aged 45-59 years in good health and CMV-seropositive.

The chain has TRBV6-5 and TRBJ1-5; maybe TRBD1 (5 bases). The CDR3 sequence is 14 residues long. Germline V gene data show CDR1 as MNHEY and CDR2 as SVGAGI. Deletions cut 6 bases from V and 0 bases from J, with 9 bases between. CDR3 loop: CASRDNYSNQPQHF. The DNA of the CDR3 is TGTGCCAGCAGGGACAATTATAGCAATCAGCCCCAGCATTTT.

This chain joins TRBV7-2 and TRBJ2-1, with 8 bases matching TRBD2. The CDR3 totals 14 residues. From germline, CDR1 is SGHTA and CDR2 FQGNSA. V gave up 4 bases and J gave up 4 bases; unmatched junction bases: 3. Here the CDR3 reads CASSSPGGYNEQFF. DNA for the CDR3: TGTGCCAGCAGCTCCCCGGGAGGGTACAATGAGCAGTTCTTC. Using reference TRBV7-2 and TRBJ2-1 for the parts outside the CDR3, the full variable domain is GAGVSQSPSNKVTEKGKDVELRCDPISGHTALYWYRQSLGQGLEFLIYFQGNSAPDKSGLPSDRFSAERTGGSVSTLTIQRTQQEDSAVYLCASSSPGGYNEQFFGPGTRLTVL.

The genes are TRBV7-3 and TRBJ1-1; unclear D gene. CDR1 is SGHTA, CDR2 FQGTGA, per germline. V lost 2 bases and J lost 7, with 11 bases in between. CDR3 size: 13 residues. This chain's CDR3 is CASSLEGGFEAFF. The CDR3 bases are TGTGCCAGCAGCTTAGAAGGCGGGTTTGAAGCTTTCTTT.

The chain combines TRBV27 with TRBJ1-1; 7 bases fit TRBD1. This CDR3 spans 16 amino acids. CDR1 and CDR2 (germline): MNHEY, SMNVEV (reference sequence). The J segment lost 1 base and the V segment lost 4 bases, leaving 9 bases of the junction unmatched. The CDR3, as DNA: TGTGCCAGCAGTTCGCCTGGGACAGATTCGAACACTGAAGCTTTCTTT. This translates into CASSSPGTDSNTEAFF.

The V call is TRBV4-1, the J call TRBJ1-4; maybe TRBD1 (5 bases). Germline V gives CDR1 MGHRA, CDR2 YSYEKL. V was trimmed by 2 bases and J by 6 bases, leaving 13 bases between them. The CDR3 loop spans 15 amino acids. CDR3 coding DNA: TGCGCCAGCAGCCAAATAGGGGTTCATGATGAAAAACTGTTTTTT. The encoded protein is CASSQIGVHDEKLFF.

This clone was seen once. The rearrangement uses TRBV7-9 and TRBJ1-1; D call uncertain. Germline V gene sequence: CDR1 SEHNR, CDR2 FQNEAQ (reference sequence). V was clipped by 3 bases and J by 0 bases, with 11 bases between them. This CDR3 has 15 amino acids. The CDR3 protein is CASSFLVRVNTEAFF. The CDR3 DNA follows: TGTGCCAGCAGCTTCCTAGTGCGGGTGAACACTGAAGCTTTCTTT.

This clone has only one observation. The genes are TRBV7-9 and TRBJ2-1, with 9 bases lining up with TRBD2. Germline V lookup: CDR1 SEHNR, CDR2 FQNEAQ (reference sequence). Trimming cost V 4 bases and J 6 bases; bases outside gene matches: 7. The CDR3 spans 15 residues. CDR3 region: CASSSLSGRGNEQFF. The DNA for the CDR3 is TGTGCCAGCAGCTCCCTTAGCGGGAGAGGCAATGAGCAGTTCTTC.

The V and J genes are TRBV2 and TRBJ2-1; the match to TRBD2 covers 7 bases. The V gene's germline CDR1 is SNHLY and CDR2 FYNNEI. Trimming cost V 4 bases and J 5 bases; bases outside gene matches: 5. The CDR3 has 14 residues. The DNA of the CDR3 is TGTGCCAGCAGTGGCACTAGCGCCCACAATGAGCAGTTCTTC. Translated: CASSGTSAHNEQFF.

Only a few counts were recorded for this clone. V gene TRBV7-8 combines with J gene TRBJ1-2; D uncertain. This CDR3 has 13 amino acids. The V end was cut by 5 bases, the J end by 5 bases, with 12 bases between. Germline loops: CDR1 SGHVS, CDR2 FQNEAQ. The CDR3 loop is CASSADRIYGYTF. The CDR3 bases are TGTGCCAGCAGCGCGGATAGAATTTATGGCTACACCTTC. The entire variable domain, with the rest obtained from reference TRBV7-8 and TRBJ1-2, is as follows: GAGVSQSPRYKVAKRGQDVALRCDPISGHVSLFWYQQALGQGPEFLTYFQNEAQLDKSGLPSDRFFAERPEGSVSTLKIQRTQQEDSAVYLCASSADRIYGYTFGSGTRLTVV.

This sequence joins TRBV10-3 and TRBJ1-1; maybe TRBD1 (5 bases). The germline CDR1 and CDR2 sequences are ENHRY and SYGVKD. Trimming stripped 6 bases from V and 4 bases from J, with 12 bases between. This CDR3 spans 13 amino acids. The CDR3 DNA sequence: TGTGCCATCAGGGGTCCCGGGGGCACTGAAGCTTTCTTT. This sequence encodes CAIRGPGGTEAFF.

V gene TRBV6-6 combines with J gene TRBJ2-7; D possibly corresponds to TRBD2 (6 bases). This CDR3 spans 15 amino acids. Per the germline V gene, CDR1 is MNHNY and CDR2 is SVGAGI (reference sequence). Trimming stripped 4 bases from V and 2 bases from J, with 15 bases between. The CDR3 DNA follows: TGTGCCAGCAGTTCACGGCAAGGGAGGACCTACGAGCAGTACTTC. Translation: CASSSRQGRTYEQYF.

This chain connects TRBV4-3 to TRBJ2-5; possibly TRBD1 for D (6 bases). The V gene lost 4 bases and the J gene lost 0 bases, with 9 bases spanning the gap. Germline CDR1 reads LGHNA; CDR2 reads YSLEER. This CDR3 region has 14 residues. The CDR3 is CASSRDRYQETQYF. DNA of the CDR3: TGCGCCAGCAGCCGAGACAGGTACCAAGAGACCCAGTACTTC.

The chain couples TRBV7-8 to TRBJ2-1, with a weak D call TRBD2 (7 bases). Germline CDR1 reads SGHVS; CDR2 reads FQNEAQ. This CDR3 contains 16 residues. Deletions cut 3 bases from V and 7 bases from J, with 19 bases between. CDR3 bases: TGTGCCAGCAGCTTGGGACTGACGGGGGGCCCGAATGAGCAGTTCTTC. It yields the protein CASSLGLTGGPNEQFF.

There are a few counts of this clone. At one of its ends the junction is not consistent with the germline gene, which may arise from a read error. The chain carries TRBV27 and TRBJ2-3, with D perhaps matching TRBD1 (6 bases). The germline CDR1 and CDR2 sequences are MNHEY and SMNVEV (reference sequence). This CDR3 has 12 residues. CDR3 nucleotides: TGTGCCAGCAGTGCCCCGACAGGTACGCAGTATTTT. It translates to CASSAPTGTQYF.

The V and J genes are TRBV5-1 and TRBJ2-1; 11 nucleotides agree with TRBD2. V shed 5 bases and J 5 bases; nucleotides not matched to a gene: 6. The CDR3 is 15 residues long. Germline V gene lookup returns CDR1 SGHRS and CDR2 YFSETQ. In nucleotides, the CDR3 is TGCGCCAGCAGGCCGGGACTAGCGGCTCACAATGAGCAGTTCTTC. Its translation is CASRPGLAAHNEQFF.

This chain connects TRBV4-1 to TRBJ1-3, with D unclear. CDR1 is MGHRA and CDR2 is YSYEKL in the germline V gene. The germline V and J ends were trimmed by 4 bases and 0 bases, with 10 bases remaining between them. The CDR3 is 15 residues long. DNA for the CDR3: TGCGCCAGCAGCCTACGGTACGCCTCTGGAAACACCATATATTTT. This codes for CASSLRYASGNTIYF.